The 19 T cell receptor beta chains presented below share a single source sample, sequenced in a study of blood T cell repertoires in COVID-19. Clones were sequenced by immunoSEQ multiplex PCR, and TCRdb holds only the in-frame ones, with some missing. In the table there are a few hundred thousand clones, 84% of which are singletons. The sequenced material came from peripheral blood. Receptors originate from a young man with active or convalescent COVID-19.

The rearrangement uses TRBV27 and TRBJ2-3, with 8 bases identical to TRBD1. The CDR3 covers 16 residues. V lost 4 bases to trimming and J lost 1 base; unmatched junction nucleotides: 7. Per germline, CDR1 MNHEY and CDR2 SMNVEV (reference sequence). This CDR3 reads CASSSRTGFGTDTQYF. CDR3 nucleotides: TGTGCCAGCAGTTCCAGGACAGGGTTCGGCACAGATACGCAGTATTTT.

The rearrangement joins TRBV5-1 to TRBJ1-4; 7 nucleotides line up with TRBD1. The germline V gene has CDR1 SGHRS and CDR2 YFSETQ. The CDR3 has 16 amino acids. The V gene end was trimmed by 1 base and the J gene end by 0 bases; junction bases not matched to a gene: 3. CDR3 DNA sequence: TGCGCCAGCAGCTTGATCGGACAGGCAACTAATGAAAAACTGTTTTTT. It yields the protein CASSLIGQATNEKLFF.

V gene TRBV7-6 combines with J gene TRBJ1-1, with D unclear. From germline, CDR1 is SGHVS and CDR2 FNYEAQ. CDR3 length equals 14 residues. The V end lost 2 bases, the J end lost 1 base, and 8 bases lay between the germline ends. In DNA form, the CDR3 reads TGTGCCAGCAGCTTACCAGGCTGGAACACTGAAGCTTTCTTT. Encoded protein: CASSLPGWNTEAFF. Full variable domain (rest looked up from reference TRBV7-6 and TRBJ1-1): GAGVSQSPRYKVTKRGQDVALRCDPISGHVSLYWYRQALGQGPEFLTYFNYEAQQDKSGLPNDRFSAERPEGSISTLTIQRTEQRDSAMYRCASSLPGWNTEAFFGQGTRLTVV.

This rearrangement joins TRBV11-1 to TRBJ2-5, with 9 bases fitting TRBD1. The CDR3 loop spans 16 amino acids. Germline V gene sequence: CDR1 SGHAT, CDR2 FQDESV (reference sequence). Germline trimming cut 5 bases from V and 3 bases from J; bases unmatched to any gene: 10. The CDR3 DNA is TGTGCCAGCAGCCGACAGGGGGGCAGGGATGAAGAGACCCAGTACTTC. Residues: CASSRQGGRDEETQYF.

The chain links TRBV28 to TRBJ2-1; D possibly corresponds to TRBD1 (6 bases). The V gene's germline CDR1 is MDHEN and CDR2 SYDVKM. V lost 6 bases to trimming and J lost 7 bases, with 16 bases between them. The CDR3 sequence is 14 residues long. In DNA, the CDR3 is TGTGCCAGCAGACCCACAGGGCCGTGGAATGAGCAGTTCTTC. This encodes CASRPTGPWNEQFF.

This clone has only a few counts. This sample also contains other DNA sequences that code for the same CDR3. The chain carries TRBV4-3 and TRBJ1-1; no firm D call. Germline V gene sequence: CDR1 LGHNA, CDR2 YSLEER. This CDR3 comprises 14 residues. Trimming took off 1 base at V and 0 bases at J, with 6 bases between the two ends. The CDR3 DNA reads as TGCGCCAGCAGCCAAGGGAGAGTGAACACTGAAGCTTTCTTT. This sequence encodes CASSQGRVNTEAFF.

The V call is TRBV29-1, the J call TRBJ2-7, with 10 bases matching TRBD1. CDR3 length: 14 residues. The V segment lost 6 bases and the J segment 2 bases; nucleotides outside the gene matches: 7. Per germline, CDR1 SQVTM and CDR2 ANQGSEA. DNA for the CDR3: TGCAGCGTGGGGGACAGGGGAACGGCCTACGAGCAGTACTTC. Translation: CSVGDRGTAYEQYF.

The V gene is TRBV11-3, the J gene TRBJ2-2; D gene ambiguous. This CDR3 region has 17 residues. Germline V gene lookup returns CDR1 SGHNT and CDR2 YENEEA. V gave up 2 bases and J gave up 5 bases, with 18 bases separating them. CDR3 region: CASSLLSQASGTGELFF. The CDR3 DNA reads TGTGCCAGCAGCTTATTAAGTCAGGCCAGTGGGACCGGGGAGCTGTTTTTT.

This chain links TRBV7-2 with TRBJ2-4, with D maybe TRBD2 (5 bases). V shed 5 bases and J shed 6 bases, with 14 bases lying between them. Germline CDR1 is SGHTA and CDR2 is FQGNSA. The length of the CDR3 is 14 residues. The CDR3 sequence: CASSLGLEPNIQYF. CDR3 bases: TGTGCCAGCAGCCTCGGACTGGAGCCAAACATTCAGTACTTC.

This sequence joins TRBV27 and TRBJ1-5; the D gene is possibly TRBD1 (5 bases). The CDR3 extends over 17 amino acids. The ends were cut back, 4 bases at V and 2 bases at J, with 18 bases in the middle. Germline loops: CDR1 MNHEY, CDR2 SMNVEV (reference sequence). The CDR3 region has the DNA TGTGCCAGCAGTTCAGCTCCCGACCCCAGGGGCAATCAGCCCCAGCATTTT. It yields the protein CASSSAPDPRGNQPQHF.

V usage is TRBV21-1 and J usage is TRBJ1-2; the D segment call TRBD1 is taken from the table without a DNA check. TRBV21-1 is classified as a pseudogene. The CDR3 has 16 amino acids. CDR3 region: CASSKPGQGMFYGYTF. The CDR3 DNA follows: TGTGCCAGCAGCAAACCGGGACAGGGTATGTTCTATGGCTACACCTTC.

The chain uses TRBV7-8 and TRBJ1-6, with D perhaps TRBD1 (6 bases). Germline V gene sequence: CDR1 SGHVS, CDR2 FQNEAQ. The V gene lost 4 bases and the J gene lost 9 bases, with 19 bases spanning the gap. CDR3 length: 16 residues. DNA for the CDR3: TGTGCCAGCAGCTCCTCCCTCAGGGGAATGGGTTCACCCCTCCACTTT. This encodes CASSSSLRGMGSPLHF.

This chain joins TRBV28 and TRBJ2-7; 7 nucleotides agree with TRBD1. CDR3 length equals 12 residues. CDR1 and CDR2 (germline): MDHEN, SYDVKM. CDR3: CATGQPTYEQYF. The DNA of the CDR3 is TGTGCTACGGGACAGCCTACCTACGAGCAGTACTTC. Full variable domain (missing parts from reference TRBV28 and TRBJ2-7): DVKVTQSSRYLVKRTGEKVFLECVQDMDHENMFWYRQDPGLGLRLIYFSYDVKMKEKGDIPEGYSVSREKKERFSLILESASTNQTSMYLCATGQPTYEQYFGPGTRLTVT.

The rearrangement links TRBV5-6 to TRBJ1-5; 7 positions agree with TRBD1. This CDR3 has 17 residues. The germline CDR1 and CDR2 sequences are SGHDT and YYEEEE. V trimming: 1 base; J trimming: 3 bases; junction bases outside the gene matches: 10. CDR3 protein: CASSLSAGGLNNQPQHF. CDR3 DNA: TGTGCCAGCAGCTTGTCGGCAGGGGGATTGAACAATCAGCCCCAGCATTTT. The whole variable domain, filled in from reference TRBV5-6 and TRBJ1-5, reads DAGVTQSPTHLIKTRGQQVTLRCSPKSGHDTVSWYQQALGQGPQFIFQYYEEEERQRGNFPDRFSGHQFPNYSSELNVNALLLGDSALYLCASSLSAGGLNNQPQHFGDGTRLSIL.

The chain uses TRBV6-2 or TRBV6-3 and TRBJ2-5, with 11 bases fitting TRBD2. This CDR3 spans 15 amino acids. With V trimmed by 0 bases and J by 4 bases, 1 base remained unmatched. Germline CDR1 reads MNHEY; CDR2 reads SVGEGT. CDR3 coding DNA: TGTGCCAGCAGTTACTCTCTAGCGGGAGGAGAGACCCAGTACTTC. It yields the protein CASSYSLAGGETQYF.

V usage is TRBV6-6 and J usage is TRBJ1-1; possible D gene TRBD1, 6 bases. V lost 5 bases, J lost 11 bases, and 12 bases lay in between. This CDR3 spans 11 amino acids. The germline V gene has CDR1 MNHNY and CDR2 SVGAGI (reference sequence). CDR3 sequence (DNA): TGTGCCAGCAGTGCACAGGGTGATGCTTTCTTT. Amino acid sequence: CASSAQGDAFF.

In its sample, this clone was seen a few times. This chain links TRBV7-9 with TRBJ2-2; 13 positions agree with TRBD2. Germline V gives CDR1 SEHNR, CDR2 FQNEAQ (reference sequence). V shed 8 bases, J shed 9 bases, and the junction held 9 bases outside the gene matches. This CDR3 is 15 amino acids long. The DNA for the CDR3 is TGTGCCAGCGGATCTACTAGCGGGGGGGCCCGGGAGCTGTTTTTT. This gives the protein CASGSTSGGARELFF.

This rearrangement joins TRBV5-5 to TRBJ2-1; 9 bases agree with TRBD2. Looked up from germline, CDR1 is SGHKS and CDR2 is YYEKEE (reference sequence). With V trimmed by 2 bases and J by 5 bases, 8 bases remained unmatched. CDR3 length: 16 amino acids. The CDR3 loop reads CASSFIRAGGNNEQFF. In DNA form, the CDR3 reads TGTGCCAGCAGCTTTATTCGAGCGGGAGGAAACAATGAGCAGTTCTTC.

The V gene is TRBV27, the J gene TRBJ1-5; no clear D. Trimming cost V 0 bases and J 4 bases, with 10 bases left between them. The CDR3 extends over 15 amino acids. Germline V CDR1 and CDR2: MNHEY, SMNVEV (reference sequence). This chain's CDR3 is CASSLSPGSNQPQHF. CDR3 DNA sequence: TGTGCCAGCAGTTTATCGCCCGGGTCTAATCAGCCCCAGCATTTT.